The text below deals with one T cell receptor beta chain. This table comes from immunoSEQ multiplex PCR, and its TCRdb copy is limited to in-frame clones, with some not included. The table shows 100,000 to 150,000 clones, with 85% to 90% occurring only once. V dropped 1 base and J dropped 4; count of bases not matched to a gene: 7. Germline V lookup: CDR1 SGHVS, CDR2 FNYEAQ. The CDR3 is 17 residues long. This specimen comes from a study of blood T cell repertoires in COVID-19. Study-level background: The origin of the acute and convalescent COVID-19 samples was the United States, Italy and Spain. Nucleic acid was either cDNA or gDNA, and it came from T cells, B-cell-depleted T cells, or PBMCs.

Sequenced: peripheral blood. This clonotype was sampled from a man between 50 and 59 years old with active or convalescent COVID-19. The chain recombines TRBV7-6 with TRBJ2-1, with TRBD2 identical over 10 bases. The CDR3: CASSLVASGGVYNEQFF. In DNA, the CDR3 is TGTGCCAGCAGCTTAGTGGCTAGCGGGGGAGTATACAATGAGCAGTTCTTC. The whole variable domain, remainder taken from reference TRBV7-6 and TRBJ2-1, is GAGVSQSPRYKVTKRGQDVALRCDPISGHVSLYWYRQALGQGPEFLTYFNYEAQQDKSGLPNDRFSAERPEGSISTLTIQRTEQRDSAMYRCASSLVASGGVYNEQFFGPGTRLTVL.